The 28 T cell receptor beta chains given below trace back to one sample, sequenced in a study of T cells in localized non-small cell lung cancer. Profiled with immunoSEQ multiplex PCR; TCRdb holds only in-frame clones, not every one. Altogether about 25,000 clones are present, 92% being singletons, with the ten largest covering about 2.9%. The sample was peripheral blood, taken before any cancer treatment. The receptor set was obtained from a woman aged 40 to 75 with stage I lung adenocarcinoma.

The chain recombines TRBV15 with TRBJ1-1; D remains unclear. Germline V lookup: CDR1 LNHNV, CDR2 YYDKDF (reference sequence). The CDR3 is made up of 12 amino acids. V lost 1 base to trimming and J lost 1 base, with 1 base between them. The CDR3 region is CATSRGNTEAFF. Here the CDR3 DNA reads TGTGCCACCAGCAGAGGGAACACTGAAGCTTTCTTT.

V gene TRBV6-1 combines with J gene TRBJ2-7; D not resolved. This CDR3 spans 12 amino acids. CDR1 and CDR2 (germline): MNHNS, SASEGT. The V gene lost 6 bases and the J gene lost 4 bases, with 10 bases spanning the gap. The CDR3 protein is CASRIGLYEQYF. The CDR3 DNA reads TGTGCCAGCAGGATAGGTTTATACGAGCAGTACTTC.

The chain joins TRBV7-9 to TRBJ1-3; D is undetermined. The V end lost 5 bases, the J end lost 6 bases, and 14 bases lay between the germline ends. The CDR3 is made up of 14 amino acids. CDR1 and CDR2 (germline): SEHNR, FQNEAQ (reference sequence). The CDR3 loop is CASSPPGIENTIYF. As DNA, the CDR3 is TGTGCCAGCAGCCCTCCTGGGATAGAAAACACCATATATTTT.

The CDR3: CASSLGPQGYEQYF. CDR3 DNA: TGTGCCAGCAGCCTGGGACCTCAGGGCTACGAGCAGTACTTC. This chain joins TRBV2 and TRBJ2-7, with D possibly called TRBD1 or TRBD2 (5 bases each). The CDR3 sequence is 14 residues long. V was trimmed by 6 bases and J by 3 bases, leaving 15 bases between them. In germline, CDR1 is SNHLY, CDR2 FYNNEI. Variable domain in full (rest from reference TRBV2 and TRBJ2-7): EPEVTQTPSHQVTQMGQEVILRCVPISNHLYFYWYRQILGQKVEFLVSFYNNEISEKSEIFDDQFSVERPDGSNFTLKIRSTKLEDSAMYFCASSLGPQGYEQYFGPGTRLTVT.

The chain joins TRBV27 to TRBJ2-1; perhaps TRBD2 as D (5 bases). Trimming removed 6 bases from V and 7 bases from J, with 16 bases in between. The CDR3 extends over 14 amino acids. Germline V gives CDR1 MNHEY, CDR2 SMNVEV (reference sequence). The CDR3 DNA reads TGTGCCAGCAGACAACTAGTAATGGGAAATGAGCAGTTCTTC. It translates to CASRQLVMGNEQFF.

The rearrangement joins TRBV9 to TRBJ1-3, with D unclear. V was shortened by 0 bases and J by 4 bases, with 8 bases between the two germline ends. CDR1 and CDR2 from the germline V gene are SGDLS and YYNGEE. CDR3 length equals 14 residues. The CDR3, as DNA: TGTGCCAGCAGCGTAGACCGAGGGGGAAACACCATATATTTT. It encodes CASSVDRGGNTIYF. Using reference TRBV9 and TRBJ1-3 for the parts outside the CDR3, the full variable domain is DSGVTQTPKHLITATGQRVTLRCSPRSGDLSVYWYQQSLDQGLQFLIQYYNGEERAKGNILERFSAQQFPDLHSELNLSSLELGDSALYFCASSVDRGGNTIYFGEGSWLTVV.

This chain joins TRBV28 and TRBJ1-2, with D possibly being TRBD1 (5 bases). Germline CDR1 and CDR2: MDHEN and SYDVKM. This CDR3 comprises 15 residues. The V end lost 5 bases, the J end lost 5 bases, and 18 bases lay between the germline ends. The CDR3 region is CASSTMQGTPYGYTF. CDR3 sequence (DNA): TGTGCCAGCAGTACAATGCAGGGTACCCCGTATGGCTACACCTTC.

The chain combines TRBV2 with TRBJ2-7, with D unresolved. V was shortened by 6 bases and J by 3 bases, with 9 bases between the two germline ends. Germline lookup yields CDR1 SNHLY and CDR2 FYNNEI. This CDR3 has 12 amino acids. In DNA form, the CDR3 reads TGTGCCAGCAGGGGGATGTTCTACGAGCAGTACTTC. Its translation is CASRGMFYEQYF.

This sequence joins TRBV19 and TRBJ2-1; TRBD1 matches at 10 bases. This CDR3 has 15 residues. With 8 bases clipped from V and 5 bases from J, the junction kept 9 bases outside the gene matches. Looked up from germline, CDR1 is LNHDA and CDR2 is SQIVND (reference sequence). The CDR3 DNA is TGTGCCAGTCAACTCCGGGACAGGGGTAACAATGAGCAGTTCTTC. This codes for CASQLRDRGNNEQFF.

The chain uses TRBV6-6 and TRBJ2-7; the D is unclear. The V end lost 3 bases, the J end lost 0 bases, and 9 bases lay between the germline ends. This CDR3 comprises 14 residues. Germline CDR1 reads MNHNY; CDR2 reads SVGAGI (reference sequence). The CDR3 DNA follows: TGTGCCAGCAGTTATGGTGGGATCTCCTACGAGCAGTACTTC. Amino acid sequence: CASSYGGISYEQYF.

CDR3: CASSLGALSGRGYEQYF. The CDR3 region has the DNA TGTGCCAGCAGCTTAGGGGCCCTTAGCGGGAGAGGATACGAGCAGTACTTC. V and J are TRBV7-9 and TRBJ2-7; 9 nucleotides line up with TRBD2. Germline assignment: CDR1 SEHNR and CDR2 FQNEAQ (reference sequence). The CDR3 has 17 residues. V shed 1 base, J shed 4 bases, and the junction held 11 bases outside the gene matches.

The chain links TRBV30 to TRBJ2-1, with a tentative D call TRBD2 (6 bases). The CDR3 contains 15 residues. CDR1 is GTSNPN, CDR2 SVGIG, per germline (reference sequence). V shed 0 bases and J shed 8 bases, with 17 bases lying between them. CDR3 in DNA: TGTGCCTGGAGTGTAGGTAGCGGACCTGGGGATGAGCAGTTCTTC. Its protein is CAWSVGSGPGDEQFF.

This rearrangement joins TRBV6-1 to TRBJ2-7; possible D gene TRBD2, 6 bases. CDR3 length equals 16 residues. V was cut by 0 bases and J by 2 bases, with 14 bases left in between. Germline V gene sequence: CDR1 MNHNS, CDR2 SASEGT. CDR3 nucleotides: TGTGCCAGCAGTGAAGCGGGGCGGGATGGAGCCTACGAGCAGTACTTC. This codes for CASSEAGRDGAYEQYF.

The V gene is TRBV9, the J gene TRBJ2-7; D gene unclear. From germline, CDR1 is SGDLS and CDR2 YYNGEE. The CDR3 has 14 residues. V lost 0 bases, J lost 3 bases, and 10 bases lay in between. The CDR3: CASSVGNNNYEQYF. DNA of the CDR3: TGTGCCAGCAGCGTAGGCAATAACAACTACGAGCAGTACTTC.

This clone was picked up one time. The chain carries TRBV29-1 and TRBJ2-1; D remains ambiguous. Germline values: CDR1 SQVTM, CDR2 ANQGSEA. V lost 7 bases, J lost 6 bases, and 10 bases lay in between. This CDR3 is 11 amino acids long. CDR3 region: CSGVRANEQFF. The CDR3 DNA sequence: TGCAGCGGGGTCCGAGCCAATGAGCAGTTCTTC.

The chain carries TRBV6-6 and TRBJ2-7; TRBD1 aligns across 7 bases. V lost 0 bases and J lost 1; bases outside the gene matches: 6. The CDR3 runs 16 residues. CDR1 and CDR2 (germline): MNHNY, SVGAGI (reference sequence). The CDR3 coding sequence is TGTGCCAGCAGTTACTCGCCGCGCAGGGGGTCCTACGAGCAGTACTTC. Its translation: CASSYSPRRGSYEQYF.

The rearrangement uses TRBV27 and TRBJ2-7, with 12 bases matching TRBD1. The V gene end was trimmed by 5 bases and the J gene end by 6 bases; junction bases not matched to a gene: 8. This CDR3 is 15 amino acids long. The germline V gene has CDR1 MNHEY and CDR2 SMNVEV (reference sequence). CDR3 nucleotide sequence: TGTGCCAGCAGTCGGGGGGACAGGGGGCGCAGCGAGCAGTACTTC. Its translation: CASSRGDRGRSEQYF.

This chain connects TRBV4-1 to TRBJ2-7; maybe TRBD1 (5 bases). Germline V gene lookup returns CDR1 MGHRA and CDR2 YSYEKL. The CDR3 runs 18 residues. V gave up 1 base and J gave up 4 bases, with 23 bases separating them. CDR3 amino acids: CASSQADMGFTAGYEQYF. In DNA, the CDR3 is TGCGCCAGCAGCCAAGCGGACATGGGATTTACAGCTGGTTACGAGCAGTACTTC.

This CDR3 is CASSSRFPRPRDEQYF. The CDR3 DNA follows: TGTGCCAGCAGCTCCCGATTCCCCAGGCCAAGGGACGAGCAGTACTTC. The V call is TRBV5-8, the J call TRBJ2-7; D gene unclear. CDR1 and CDR2 (germline): SGHTS, YDEGEE. This CDR3 is 16 amino acids long. Trimming took off 3 bases at V and 5 bases at J, with 21 bases between the two ends. The whole variable domain, remainder taken from reference TRBV5-8 and TRBJ2-7, is EAGVTQSPTHLIKTRGQQATLRCSPISGHTSVYWYQQALGLGLQFLLWYDEGEERNRGNFPPRFSGRQFPNYSSELNVNALELEDSALYLCASSSRFPRPRDEQYFGPGTRLTVT.

This clone was found once. This chain joins TRBV15 and TRBJ2-3; 9 nucleotides line up with TRBD2. The trim removed 0 bases at V and 8 bases at J, leaving 9 bases unmatched. This CDR3 has 16 amino acids. Germline lookup yields CDR1 LNHNV and CDR2 YYDKDF (reference sequence). CDR3 sequence (DNA): TGTGCCACCAGCAGAGATCACGTGGCGGGAGGGGGTACGCAGTATTTT. This translates into CATSRDHVAGGGTQYF.

The DNA of the CDR3 is TGCGCCAGCAGCCCGGGACCACTCACCGGGGAGCTGTTTTTT. Translating gives CASSPGPLTGELFF. The chain combines TRBV5-1 with TRBJ2-2, with D perhaps TRBD1 or TRBD2 (5 bases each). The V end was cut by 4 bases, the J end by 4 bases, with 11 bases between. Germline V lookup: CDR1 SGHRS, CDR2 YFSETQ. The CDR3 is 14 residues long.

V is TRBV19 and J is TRBJ1-1; D is uncertain. With 5 bases removed from V and 1 base from J, the gap between germline ends came to 8 bases. CDR1 LNHDA and CDR2 SQIVND come from the germline V gene (reference sequence). The CDR3 has 13 amino acids. CDR3: CASSLPGNTEAFF. In DNA form, the CDR3 reads TGTGCCAGTAGTTTACCCGGGAACACTGAAGCTTTCTTT.

The chain recombines TRBV25-1 with TRBJ1-4, with 9 bases matching TRBD1. CDR3 length equals 14 residues. After removal of 6 bases from V and 7 bases from J, the junction contained 6 bases not matched to a gene. Germline CDR1 reads MGHDK; CDR2 reads SYGVNS. The CDR3 loop is CASSDRGAGEKLFF. Here the CDR3 DNA reads TGTGCCAGCAGCGACAGGGGGGCGGGTGAAAAACTGTTTTTT.

The V gene is TRBV11-3, the J gene TRBJ2-7; possible D gene TRBD2, 7 bases. The CDR3 totals 13 residues. V lost 3 bases to trimming and J lost 6 bases, with 12 bases between them. Germline V gives CDR1 SGHNT, CDR2 YENEEA. CDR3 amino acids: CASSFGGRGEQYF. The CDR3 region has the DNA TGTGCCAGCAGCTTCGGGGGGCGAGGCGAGCAGTACTTC.

The rearrangement links TRBV28 to TRBJ1-1, with D possibly TRBD1 on 5 matching bases. The V end lost 2 bases, the J end lost 8 bases, and 15 bases lay between the germline ends. Germline V gene data show CDR1 as MDHEN and CDR2 as SYDVKM. This CDR3 is 14 amino acids long. The CDR3 reads CASSLPLTGAEAFF. The CDR3 DNA reads as TGTGCCAGCAGTTTACCCCTTACAGGTGCCGAAGCTTTCTTT.

This clone has only one observation. This rearrangement joins TRBV28 to TRBJ1-1; D is undetermined. V lost 4 bases to trimming and J lost 9 bases, with 15 bases between them. In germline, CDR1 is MDHEN, CDR2 SYDVKM. CDR3 length: 13 residues. CDR3 bases: TGTGCCAGCAGTTATTCAGTCGGGCAGCAAGCTTTCTTT. Its protein product is CASSYSVGQQAFF.

This clone was seen just once. The chain joins TRBV15 to TRBJ2-2; D is ambiguous. The germline V gene has CDR1 LNHNV and CDR2 YYDKDF (reference sequence). CDR3 size: 14 residues. V was cut by 0 bases and J by 12 bases, with 14 bases left in between. Written as DNA, the CDR3 is TGTGCCACCAGCAGAGAAAGAGGACCCTCGCAGCTGTTTTTT. It yields the protein CATSRERGPSQLFF. Full variable domain (outside the CDR3, taken from reference TRBV15 and TRBJ2-2): DAMVIQNPRYQVTQFGKPVTLSCSQTLNHNVMYWYQQKSSQAPKLLFHYYDKDFNNEADTPDNFQSRRPNTSFCFLDIRSPGLGDTAMYLCATSRERGPSQLFFGEGSRLTVL.

J is TRBJ2-7 and V is TRBV27, with D uncertain. The CDR3 is made up of 13 amino acids. The V end lost 3 bases, the J end lost 3 bases, and 9 bases lay between the germline ends. Germline loops: CDR1 MNHEY, CDR2 SMNVEV (reference sequence). In DNA, the CDR3 is TGTGCCAGCAGTTTTGGGATCCTCTACGAGCAGTACTTC. Encoded protein: CASSFGILYEQYF.